These 17 T cell receptor beta chains originate from one sample sequenced in a study of CD4 T cells in relation to SARS-CoV-2 and coronaviruses. These TCRs are of unknown antigen specificity. Sequenced by immunoSEQ multiplex PCR; TCRdb stores in-frame clones only, minus some. The data show around 40,000 clones, over 75% seen once. Input material: naive CD4+ T cells from PBMCs, cultured in vitro. Subset noted: naive CD4+ T cells isolated by negative enrichment. These receptors all stem from an adult with COVID-19.

The chain carries TRBV27 and TRBJ1-3; tentatively, D is TRBD1 (6 bases). This CDR3 contains 14 residues. CDR1 is MNHEY and CDR2 is SMNVEV in the germline V gene (reference sequence). The germline V and J ends were trimmed by 7 bases and 2 bases, with 12 bases remaining between them. This CDR3 reads CASKNRVTGNTIYF. CDR3 in DNA: TGTGCCAGCAAAAACAGGGTGACTGGAAACACCATATATTTT.

This chain links TRBV19 with TRBJ1-6, with 7 bases fitting TRBD1. The CDR3 has 13 residues. Trimming cost V 11 bases and J 6 bases; bases outside gene matches: 7. Germline CDR1 and CDR2: LNHDA and SQIVND (reference sequence). The CDR3 loop is CAFRDSINSPLHF. The CDR3 DNA follows: TGTGCCTTCCGGGACAGCATTAATTCACCCCTCCACTTT.

The table lists this clone with a few counts. V is TRBV2 and J is TRBJ2-1, with TRBD2 matching over 7 bases. CDR1 SNHLY and CDR2 FYNNEI come from the germline V gene. V was pared by 7 bases and J by 2 bases, with 8 bases of the junction left unmatched. This CDR3 spans 15 amino acids. The CDR3 reads CASKSRSGTYNEQFF. In DNA, the CDR3 is TGTGCCAGCAAATCCAGGAGCGGGACCTACAATGAGCAGTTCTTC.

The chain has TRBV12-5 and TRBJ2-1; tentatively, D is TRBD2 (5 bases). V was clipped by 1 base and J by 2 bases, with 9 bases between them. Looked up from germline, CDR1 is LGHNT and CDR2 is FRNRAP. CDR3 length: 15 amino acids. For the CDR3, the DNA is TGTGCTAGTGGTTTGGGGGAGAGTACCTACAATGAGCAGTTCTTC. Protein product: CASGLGESTYNEQFF.

This clone was seen only once. V gene TRBV5-1 combines with J gene TRBJ2-3; TRBD2 might be the D (6 bases). Germline V lookup: CDR1 SGHRS, CDR2 YFSETQ. The CDR3 covers 17 residues. V dropped 0 bases and J dropped 0 bases, with 14 bases sitting between them. The chain's CDR3 is CASSLALRGWSTDTQYF. CDR3 nucleotide sequence: TGCGCCAGCAGCTTGGCCTTGCGGGGTTGGAGCACAGATACGCAGTATTTT.

This sequence joins TRBV3-1 (or the pseudogene TRBV3-2) and TRBJ1-3, with D hard to call. The germline V gene encodes CDR1 LGHDT and CDR2 YNNKEL (reference sequence). Trimming left V 0 bases short and J 5 bases short, with 5 bases between. This CDR3 spans 13 amino acids. The CDR3 nucleotides are TGTGCCAGCAGCCAAGATGGAAGAAACACCATATATTTT. It is translated as CASSQDGRNTIYF.

The chain employs TRBV6-5 and TRBJ1-3, with D unresolved. V shed 7 bases and J shed 0 bases, with 13 bases lying between them. Per germline, CDR1 MNHEY and CDR2 SVGAGI. This CDR3 comprises 15 residues. The CDR3 DNA sequence: TGTGCCAGCACCCGAGGGTCTCTCTCTGGAAACACCATATATTTT. Translation: CASTRGSLSGNTIYF.

The rearrangement links TRBV19 to TRBJ1-5, with D unclear. Looked up from germline, CDR1 is LNHDA and CDR2 is SQIVND (reference sequence). This CDR3 contains 14 residues. The ends were cut back, 8 bases at V and 0 bases at J, with 11 bases in the middle. CDR3 region: CASAVDYSNQPQHF. CDR3 sequence (DNA): TGTGCCAGTGCAGTTGACTATAGCAATCAGCCCCAGCATTTT.

The chain joins TRBV6-5 to TRBJ2-6, with a weak D call TRBD1 (6 bases). Germline V CDR1 and CDR2: MNHEY, SVGAGI. V gave up 6 bases and J gave up 5 bases, with 14 bases separating them. CDR3 size: 15 residues. CDR3 amino acids: CASSDLGARANVLTF. CDR3 bases: TGTGCCAGCAGCGATTTGGGGGCGAGGGCCAACGTCCTGACTTTC.

This chain links TRBV10-3 with TRBJ2-5, with D uncertain. The CDR3 length is 11 residues. V lost 11 bases to trimming and J lost 5 bases, with 12 bases between them. Looked up from germline, CDR1 is ENHRY and CDR2 is SYGVKD. CDR3 region: CAVRWDETQYF. The DNA of the CDR3 is TGTGCCGTCCGATGGGATGAGACCCAGTACTTC.

The CDR3 sequence: CASSYRATGELFF. The CDR3 bases are TGTGCCAGCAGTTACAGAGCCACCGGGGAGCTGTTTTTT. V usage is TRBV12-3 or TRBV12-4 and J usage is TRBJ2-2; D ambiguous. V lost 4 bases and J lost 4, with 7 bases in between. The CDR3 length is 13 residues.

The gene calls are TRBV7-2 and TRBJ2-1; a weak D match, TRBD2 (6 bases). This CDR3 contains 17 residues. Germline V lookup: CDR1 SGHTA, CDR2 FQGNSA. Trimming took 2 bases from V and 7 from J, leaving 21 bases between them. CDR3 nucleotide sequence: TGTGCCAGCAGCTTACTCGGGACTTCCGCTGTGGTGAATGAGCAGTTCTTC. It encodes CASSLLGTSAVVNEQFF.

V gene TRBV27 combines with J gene TRBJ2-7, with TRBD2 identical over 8 bases. The CDR3 totals 16 residues. CDR1 and CDR2 from the germline V gene are MNHEY and SMNVEV (reference sequence). Trimming took 5 bases from V and 2 from J; bases not matched to a gene: 11. CDR3 residues: CASSLAGGKWPYEQYF. As DNA, the CDR3 is TGTGCCAGCAGTCTAGCGGGTGGAAAGTGGCCCTACGAGCAGTACTTC.

The gene calls are TRBV4-2 and TRBJ2-6; D not resolved. The CDR3 has 15 residues. With 3 bases removed from V and 2 bases from J, the gap between germline ends came to 8 bases. CDR1 is LGHNA and CDR2 is YNFKEQ in the germline V gene. The chain's CDR3 is CASSQFLAGANVLTF. For the CDR3, the DNA is TGTGCCAGCAGCCAGTTTTTAGCTGGGGCCAACGTCCTGACTTTC.

J is TRBJ2-5 and V is TRBV30; either TRBD1 or TRBD2 may supply D (5 bases each). The V gene's germline CDR1 is GTSNPN and CDR2 SVGIG (reference sequence). Trimming cost V 5 bases and J 4 bases, with 8 bases left between them. CDR3 length: 11 amino acids. The chain's CDR3 is CAWGDGETQYF. The CDR3 DNA sequence: TGTGCCTGGGGGGACGGAGAGACCCAGTACTTC.

The chain links TRBV7-2 to TRBJ2-1, with D perhaps matching TRBD1 (6 bases). Trimming took off 1 base at V and 5 bases at J, with 15 bases between the two ends. The length of the CDR3 is 16 residues. Germline V CDR1 and CDR2: SGHTA, FQGNSA. CDR3 coding DNA: TGTGCCAGCAGCTTAGAGCCAGGGGAATGGGACAATGAGCAGTTCTTC. Amino acids: CASSLEPGEWDNEQFF.

This chain uses TRBV6-6 with TRBJ2-3; D remains unclear. CDR1 and CDR2 (germline): MNHNY, SVGAGI (reference sequence). The CDR3 length is 16 residues. The V end was cut by 0 bases, the J end by 6 bases, with 16 bases between. DNA of the CDR3: TGTGCCAGCAGTTACTCGGGTGGGGATCAATCGGATACGCAGTATTTT. Translating gives CASSYSGGDQSDTQYF.